This TCR beta chain was captured in a study of T cells in Graves' hyperthyroidism and ophthalmopathy. Germline V gene lookup returns CDR1 SEHNR and CDR2 FQNEAQ (reference sequence). The CDR3 consists of 15 residues. The V end lost 5 bases, the J end lost 6 bases, and 17 bases lay between the germline ends. This clonotype was picked up a small number of times. It was RNA transcripts that yielded the amplified TCR beta CDR3 regions. HTBI primers were the set used in a first-round RT-PCR of the TCR CDR3. TCRdb fed the multiplex PCR reads into MiXCR, producing one record per CDR3 protein. Altogether 700,000 or so distinct CDR3 sequences are present, roughly 15% being singletons, with the ten largest covering under 8.5%.

The sequence derives from a man aged 18 to 29 with Graves' hyperthyroidism. Sequencing used blood. This chain joins TRBV7-9 and TRBJ2-1; D tentatively fits TRBD1 or TRBD2 (5 bases each). The CDR3 DNA follows: TGTGCCAGCAGCCCCCTTAGGGGAGTGGTCAATGAGCAGTTCTTC. Protein: CASSPLRGVVNEQFF. The full variable domain, rest sourced from reference TRBV7-9 and TRBJ2-1, is DTGVSQNPRHKITKRGQNVTFRCDPISEHNRLYWYRQTLGQGPEFLTYFQNEAQLEKSRLLSDRFSAERPKGSFSTLEIQRTEQGDSAMYLCASSPLRGVVNEQFFGPGTRLTVL.